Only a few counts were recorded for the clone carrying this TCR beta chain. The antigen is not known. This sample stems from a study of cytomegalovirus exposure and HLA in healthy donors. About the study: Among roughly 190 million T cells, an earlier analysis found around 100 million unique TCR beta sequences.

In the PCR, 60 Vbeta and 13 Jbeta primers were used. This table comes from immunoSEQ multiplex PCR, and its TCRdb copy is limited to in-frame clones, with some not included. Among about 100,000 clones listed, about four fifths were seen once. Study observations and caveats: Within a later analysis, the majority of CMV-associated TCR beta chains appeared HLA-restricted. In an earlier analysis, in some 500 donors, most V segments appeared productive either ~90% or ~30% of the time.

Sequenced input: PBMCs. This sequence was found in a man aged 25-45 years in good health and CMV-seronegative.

CDR3 in DNA: TGTGCCAGCAGTGAGGACAGGGACACTGAAGCTTTCTTT. Its translation is CASSEDRDTEAFF. The chain carries TRBV6-1 and TRBJ1-1; 8 bases are shared with TRBD1. Germline assignment: CDR1 MNHNS and CDR2 SASEGT. This CDR3 is built from 13 residues. Trimming removed 3 bases from V and 3 bases from J; junction bases left unmatched: 0.